Below, 15 T cell receptor beta chains from the same sample are listed, as sequenced in a study of Ad26.COV2.S vaccination and SARS-CoV-2 variants. Treatment: around 19 received Ad26.COV2.S at low or high dose, single or two shots; several received placebo; per-sample allocation not given. The samples date from day 63 after the first vaccine or placebo injection. Assay: immunoSEQ multiplex PCR; the TCRdb copy retains only in-frame clones and omits some. The sample records about 390,000 clones, approximately 86% being singletons. The specimen was peripheral blood, collected in a trial of Ad26.COV2.S vaccine versus placebo. The receptor set was obtained from a person between 18 and 65 years old who received the Ad26.COV2.S COVID-19 vaccine or a placebo.

The gene calls are TRBV18 and TRBJ2-1; D is unresolved. This CDR3 has 12 amino acids. Germline lookup yields CDR1 KGHSH and CDR2 LQKENI. Trimming left V 5 bases short and J 8 bases short, with 10 bases between. The CDR3 reads CASSTESYEQFF. The CDR3 DNA is TGTGCCAGCTCAACAGAAAGTTATGAGCAGTTCTTC.

This chain uses TRBV7-9 with TRBJ2-2, with D tentatively TRBD1 (6 bases). The CDR3 length is 17 residues. Germline-derived CDR1 and CDR2 are SEHNR and FQNEAQ (reference sequence). V was pared by 3 bases and J by 4 bases, with 18 bases between. This chain's CDR3 is CASSLRSLDRSTGELFF. CDR3 bases: TGTGCCAGCAGCTTGCGGAGCCTGGACAGAAGCACCGGGGAGCTGTTTTTT.

The chain carries TRBV6-5 and TRBJ2-7, with 7 bases fitting TRBD2. The ends lost 7 bases at V and 0 bases at J; junction bases unmatched: 6. This CDR3 has 14 amino acids. Germline V gene lookup returns CDR1 MNHEY and CDR2 SVGAGI. DNA of the CDR3: TGTGCCAGCATGGGAGGGGACCTCTCCTACGAGCAGTACTTC. Encoded protein: CASMGGDLSYEQYF.

DNA of the CDR3: TGCGCCAGCAGCTTGGGTAGGGGTGGTTCACCCCTCCACTTT. Its protein product is CASSLGRGGSPLHF. This chain connects TRBV5-1 to TRBJ1-6, with TRBD1 as a possible D gene (5 bases). CDR1 and CDR2 (germline): SGHRS, YFSETQ. Trimming removed 0 bases from V and 9 bases from J, with 10 bases in between. The CDR3 runs to 14 residues.

This clone was counted once. The chain employs TRBV11-2 and TRBJ2-5; perhaps TRBD2 as D (5 bases). Germline assignment: CDR1 SGHAT and CDR2 FQNNGV. Trimming removed 5 bases from V and 5 bases from J, with 12 bases in between. This CDR3 spans 13 amino acids. CDR3 sequence (DNA): TGTGCCAGCAGCGAGACCCGGGGTGAGACCCAGTACTTC. Translated, it gives CASSETRGETQYF.

The gene calls are TRBV29-1 and TRBJ1-1; 7 nucleotides agree with TRBD1. The CDR3 covers 12 residues. Germline lookup yields CDR1 SQVTM and CDR2 ANQGSEA. The V and J ends lost 7 bases and 5 bases, in that order; junction bases with no gene match: 7. The CDR3 region is CSGHRGLTEAFF. In DNA, the CDR3 is TGCAGCGGCCACAGGGGATTGACTGAAGCTTTCTTT.

The J gene is TRBJ2-1, the V gene TRBV5-4, with D perhaps TRBD2 (5 bases). With 2 bases removed from V and 4 bases from J, the gap between germline ends came to 10 bases. The CDR3 loop spans 14 amino acids. Germline loops: CDR1 SGHNT, CDR2 YYREEE (reference sequence). This chain's CDR3 is CASSFGVGYNEQFF. CDR3 nucleotides: TGTGCCAGCAGCTTCGGGGTGGGTTACAATGAGCAGTTCTTC.

This sequence joins TRBV10-3 and TRBJ1-4; 9 positions agree with TRBD1. Germline V gene lookup returns CDR1 ENHRY and CDR2 SYGVKD. This CDR3 has 13 amino acids. Germline trimming cut 8 bases from V and 7 bases from J; bases unmatched to any gene: 5. The CDR3 bases are TGTGCCATCGGCGGGACAGGGATTGAAAAACTGTTTTTT. Amino acids: CAIGGTGIEKLFF.

The rearrangement joins TRBV28 to TRBJ1-2, with D perhaps TRBD1 (5 bases). V was pared by 7 bases and J by 4 bases, with 19 bases between. The CDR3 has 15 residues. Per the germline V gene, CDR1 is MDHEN and CDR2 is SYDVKM. The CDR3 reads CASKRDRRGRYGYTF. The CDR3 DNA reads TGTGCCAGCAAGCGCGATAGAAGGGGCCGCTATGGCTACACCTTC.

The rearrangement links TRBV18 to TRBJ1-1; possibly TRBD1 for D (5 bases). The CDR3 is 15 amino acids. The germline CDR1 and CDR2 sequences are KGHSH and LQKENI. Between the trimmed V and J ends, which lost 4 bases and 4 bases, there was a span of 16 bases. CDR3 coding DNA: TGTGCCAGCTCACGAACCGGGACCGGGGGCACTGAAGCTTTCTTT. This translates into CASSRTGTGGTEAFF.

This chain links TRBV2 with TRBJ2-1, with D possibly TRBD2 on 7 matching bases. This CDR3 has 16 amino acids. From germline, CDR1 is SNHLY and CDR2 FYNNEI. V dropped 1 base and J dropped 3 bases, with 13 bases sitting between them. The CDR3 DNA reads TGTGCCAGCAGTGAAGGTGCGGGGGCCGTCTACAATGAGCAGTTCTTC. This encodes CASSEGAGAVYNEQFF.

The chain is built from TRBV10-1 and TRBJ2-7, with 10 bases lining up with TRBD2. J was trimmed by 2 bases and V by 3 bases; bases with no gene match: 4. The germline gives CDR1 WNHNN, CDR2 SYGVQD (reference sequence). The CDR3 is 15 residues long. As DNA, the CDR3 is TGCGCCAGCAGTGACCCTAGCGGGGGACCCTACGAGCAGTACTTC. Protein product: CASSDPSGGPYEQYF.

The genes are TRBV2 and TRBJ1-1; the D is unclear. V was shortened by 5 bases and J by 3 bases, with 10 bases between the two germline ends. There are 13 residues in the CDR3. Per germline, CDR1 SNHLY and CDR2 FYNNEI. The CDR3 here is CASSPRRDTEAFF. The CDR3 DNA reads as TGTGCCAGCAGTCCAAGACGAGACACTGAAGCTTTCTTT.

Of note for this clone: Other nucleotide sequences from this sample produce the same CDR3. The chain joins TRBV7-9 to TRBJ2-7, with unresolved D. Germline lookup yields CDR1 SEHNR and CDR2 FQNEAQ (reference sequence). V dropped 1 base and J dropped 2 bases, with 3 bases sitting between them. This CDR3 has 12 residues. CDR3 in DNA: TGTGCCAGCAGCTTAGGAGCCTACGAGCAGTACTTC. It encodes CASSLGAYEQYF.

The chain is built from TRBV2 and TRBJ1-3, with no clear D. The CDR3 runs to 13 residues. The V gene lost 6 bases and the J gene lost 6 bases, with 12 bases spanning the gap. Looked up from germline, CDR1 is SNHLY and CDR2 is FYNNEI. CDR3: CASSSEGENTIYF. The CDR3 DNA reads as TGTGCCAGCAGCTCCGAGGGCGAAAACACCATATATTTT.